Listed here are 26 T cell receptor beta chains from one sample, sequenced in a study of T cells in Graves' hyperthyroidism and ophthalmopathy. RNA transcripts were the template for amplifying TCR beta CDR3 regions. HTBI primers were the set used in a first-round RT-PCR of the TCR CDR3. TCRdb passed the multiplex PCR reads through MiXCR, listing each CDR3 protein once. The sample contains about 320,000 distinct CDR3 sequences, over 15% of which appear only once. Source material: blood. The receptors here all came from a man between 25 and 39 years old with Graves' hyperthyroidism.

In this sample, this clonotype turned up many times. Here the CDR3 DNA reads TGTGCCAGCAGTTTTTATGGATCCTACAATGAGCAGTTCTTC. It is translated as CASSFYGSYNEQFF. The chain uses TRBV28 and TRBJ2-1; D is ambiguous. The CDR3 contains 14 residues. The ends were cut back, 3 bases at V and 1 base at J, with 7 bases in the middle. CDR1 is MDHEN, CDR2 SYDVKM, per germline.

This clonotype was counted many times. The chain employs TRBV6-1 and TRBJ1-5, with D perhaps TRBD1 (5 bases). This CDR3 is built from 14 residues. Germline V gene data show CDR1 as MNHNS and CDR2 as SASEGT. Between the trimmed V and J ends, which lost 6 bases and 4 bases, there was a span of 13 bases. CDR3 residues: CASRSRVRNQPQHF. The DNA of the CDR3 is TGTGCCAGCAGGTCCAGGGTTCGGAATCAGCCCCAGCATTTT.

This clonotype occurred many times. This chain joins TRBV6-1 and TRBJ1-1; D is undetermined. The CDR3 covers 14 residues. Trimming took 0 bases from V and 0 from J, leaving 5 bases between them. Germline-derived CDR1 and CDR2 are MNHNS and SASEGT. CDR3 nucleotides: TGTGCCAGCAGTGAAGCCGCCTTGAACACTGAAGCTTTCTTT. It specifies CASSEAALNTEAFF.

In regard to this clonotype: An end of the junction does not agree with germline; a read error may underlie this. As DNA, the CDR3 is TGTGCCAGCAGTCCACGGGGACTAGCCCATGAGCGGTTCTTC. It yields the protein CASSPRGLAHERFF. The chain has TRBV28 and TRBJ2-1; 9 positions match TRBD2. From germline, CDR1 is MDHEN and CDR2 SYDVKM. The CDR3 spans 14 residues.

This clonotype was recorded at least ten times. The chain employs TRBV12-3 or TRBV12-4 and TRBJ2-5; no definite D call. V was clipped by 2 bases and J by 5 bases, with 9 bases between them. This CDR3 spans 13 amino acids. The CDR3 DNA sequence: TGTGCCAGCAGTTTAATAGAGTCGGAGACCCAGTACTTC. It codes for CASSLIESETQYF.

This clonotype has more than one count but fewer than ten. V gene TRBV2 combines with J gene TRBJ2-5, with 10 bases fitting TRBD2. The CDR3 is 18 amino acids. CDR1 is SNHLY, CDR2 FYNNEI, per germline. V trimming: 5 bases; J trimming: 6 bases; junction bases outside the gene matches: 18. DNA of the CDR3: TGTGCCAGCAGTCCCTCCCAAGGGCTAGCGGGAGTTGGGAAGACCCAGTACTTC. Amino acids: CASSPSQGLAGVGKTQYF.

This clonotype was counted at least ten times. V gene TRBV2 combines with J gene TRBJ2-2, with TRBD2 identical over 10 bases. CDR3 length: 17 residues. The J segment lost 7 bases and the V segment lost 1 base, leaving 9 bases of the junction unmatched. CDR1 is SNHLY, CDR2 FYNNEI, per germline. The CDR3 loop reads CASSEVASGGFGGELFF. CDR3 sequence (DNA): TGTGCCAGCAGTGAAGTGGCTAGCGGGGGTTTCGGCGGGGAGCTGTTTTTT.

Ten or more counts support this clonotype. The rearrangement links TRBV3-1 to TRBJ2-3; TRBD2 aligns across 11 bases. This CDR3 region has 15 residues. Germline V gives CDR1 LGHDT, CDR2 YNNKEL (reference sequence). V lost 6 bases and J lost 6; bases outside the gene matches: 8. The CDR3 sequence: CASSQLAGVADTQYF. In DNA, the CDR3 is TGTGCCAGCAGTCAACTAGCGGGAGTGGCTGATACGCAGTATTTT.

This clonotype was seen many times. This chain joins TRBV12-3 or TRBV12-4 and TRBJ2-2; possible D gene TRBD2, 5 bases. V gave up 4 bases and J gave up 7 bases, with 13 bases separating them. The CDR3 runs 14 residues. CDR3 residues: CASSSFGVGGELFF. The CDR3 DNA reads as TGTGCCAGCAGTTCCTTCGGGGTAGGCGGGGAGCTGTTTTTT.

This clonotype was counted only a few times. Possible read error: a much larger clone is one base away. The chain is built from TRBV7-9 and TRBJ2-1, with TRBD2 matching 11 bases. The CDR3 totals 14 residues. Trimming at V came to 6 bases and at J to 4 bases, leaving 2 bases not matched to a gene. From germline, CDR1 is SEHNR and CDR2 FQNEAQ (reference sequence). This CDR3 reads CASRGTSGYNEQFF. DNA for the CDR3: TGTGCCAGCAGGGGGACTAGCGGATACAATGAGCAGTTCTTC. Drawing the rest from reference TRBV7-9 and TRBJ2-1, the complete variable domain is DTGVSQNPRHKITKRGQNVTFRCDPISEHNRLYWYRQTLGQGPEFLTYFQNEAQLEKSRLLSDRFSAERPKGSFSTLEIQRTEQGDSAMYLCASRGTSGYNEQFFGPGTRLTVL.

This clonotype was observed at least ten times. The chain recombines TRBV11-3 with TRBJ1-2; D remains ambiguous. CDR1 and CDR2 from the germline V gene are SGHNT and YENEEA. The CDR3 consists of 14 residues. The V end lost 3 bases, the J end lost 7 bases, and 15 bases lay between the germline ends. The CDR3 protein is CASSFFTSGGGYTF. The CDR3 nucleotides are TGTGCCAGCAGCTTCTTCACCTCAGGAGGTGGCTACACCTTC. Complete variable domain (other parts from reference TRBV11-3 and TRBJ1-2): EAGVVQSPRYKIIEKKQPVAFWCNPISGHNTLYWYLQNLGQGPELLIRYENEEAVDDSQLPKDRFSAERLKGVDSTLKIQPAELGDSAVYLCASSFFTSGGGYTFGSGTRLTVV.

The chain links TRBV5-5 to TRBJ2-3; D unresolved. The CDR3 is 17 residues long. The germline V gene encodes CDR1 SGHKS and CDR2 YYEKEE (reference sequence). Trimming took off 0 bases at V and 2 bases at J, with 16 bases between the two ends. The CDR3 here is CASSLEPVGSPTDTQYF. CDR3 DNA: TGTGCCAGCAGCTTGGAGCCGGTGGGGTCCCCCACAGATACGCAGTATTTT.

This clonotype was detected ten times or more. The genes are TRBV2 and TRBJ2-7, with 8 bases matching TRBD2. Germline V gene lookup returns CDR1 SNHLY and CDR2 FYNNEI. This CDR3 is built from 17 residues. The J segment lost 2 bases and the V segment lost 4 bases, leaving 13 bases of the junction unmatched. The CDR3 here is CASSAALRTSPTYEQYF. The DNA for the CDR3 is TGTGCCAGCAGTGCCGCCCTCAGGACTAGCCCCACCTACGAGCAGTACTTC.

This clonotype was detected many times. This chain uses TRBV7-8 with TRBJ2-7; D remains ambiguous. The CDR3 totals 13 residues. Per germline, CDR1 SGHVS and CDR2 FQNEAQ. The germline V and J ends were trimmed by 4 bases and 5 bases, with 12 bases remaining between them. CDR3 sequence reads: CASSYTGRHEQYF. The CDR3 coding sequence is TGTGCCAGCAGCTACACCGGCCGGCACGAGCAGTACTTC.

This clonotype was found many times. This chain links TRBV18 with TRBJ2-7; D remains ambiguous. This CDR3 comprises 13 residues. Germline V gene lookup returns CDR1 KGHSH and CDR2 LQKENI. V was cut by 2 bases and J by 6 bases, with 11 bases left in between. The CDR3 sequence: CASSPYRLGEQYF. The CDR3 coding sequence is TGTGCCAGCTCACCATATAGGTTAGGCGAGCAGTACTTC.

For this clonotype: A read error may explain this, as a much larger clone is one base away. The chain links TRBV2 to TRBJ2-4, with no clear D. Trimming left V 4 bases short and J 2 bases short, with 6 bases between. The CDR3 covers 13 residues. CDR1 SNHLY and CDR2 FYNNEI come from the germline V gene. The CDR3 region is CASSVSSKNIQYF. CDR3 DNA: TGTGCCAGCAGTGTGAGTTCCAAAAACATTCAGTACTTC. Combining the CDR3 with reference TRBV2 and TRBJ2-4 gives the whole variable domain EPEVTQTPSHQVTQMGQEVILRCVPISNHLYFYWYRQILGQKVEFLVSFYNNEISEKSEIFDDQFSVERPDGSNFTLKIRSTKLEDSAMYFCASSVSSKNIQYFGAGTRLSVL.

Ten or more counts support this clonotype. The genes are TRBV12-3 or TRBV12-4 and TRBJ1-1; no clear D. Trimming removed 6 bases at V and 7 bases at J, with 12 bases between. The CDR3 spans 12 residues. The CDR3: CASRLEEGEAFF. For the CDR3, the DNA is TGTGCCAGCAGGCTAGAGGAAGGTGAAGCTTTCTTT.

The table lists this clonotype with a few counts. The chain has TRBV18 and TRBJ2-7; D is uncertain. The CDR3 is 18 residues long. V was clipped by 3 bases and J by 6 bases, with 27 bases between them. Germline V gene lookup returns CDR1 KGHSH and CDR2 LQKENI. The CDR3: CASSPTPWLGQNHSEQYF. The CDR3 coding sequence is TGTGCCAGCTCACCTACACCGTGGCTGGGCCAGAACCATTCCGAGCAGTACTTC.

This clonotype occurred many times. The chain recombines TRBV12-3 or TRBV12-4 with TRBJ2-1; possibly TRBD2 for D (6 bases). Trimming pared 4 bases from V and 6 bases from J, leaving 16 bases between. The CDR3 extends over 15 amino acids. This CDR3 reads CASSWDFANSNEQFF. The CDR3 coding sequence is TGTGCCAGCAGTTGGGACTTCGCCAATTCCAATGAGCAGTTCTTC.

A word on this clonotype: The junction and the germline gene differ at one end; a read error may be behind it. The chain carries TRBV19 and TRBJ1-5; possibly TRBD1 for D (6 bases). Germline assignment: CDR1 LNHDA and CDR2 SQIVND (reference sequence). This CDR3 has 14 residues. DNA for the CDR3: TGTGCCAGTACCCAGGGGTTGAGCAGTCAGCCCCAGCATTTT. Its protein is CASTQGLSSQPQHF.

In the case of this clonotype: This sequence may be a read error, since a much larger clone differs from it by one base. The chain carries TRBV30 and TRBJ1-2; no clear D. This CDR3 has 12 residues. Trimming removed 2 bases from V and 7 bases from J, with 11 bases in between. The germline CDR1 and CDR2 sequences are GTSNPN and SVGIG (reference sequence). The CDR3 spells CAWSREGFGYTF. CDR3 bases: TGTGCCTGGAGTAGGGAGGGCTTTGGCTACACCTTC. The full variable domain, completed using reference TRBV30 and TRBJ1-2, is SQTIHQWPATLVQPVGSPLSLECTVEGTSNPNLYWYRQAAGRGLQLLFYSVGIGQISSEVPQNLSASRPQDRQFILSSKKLLLSDSGFYLCAWSREGFGYTFGSGTRLTVV.

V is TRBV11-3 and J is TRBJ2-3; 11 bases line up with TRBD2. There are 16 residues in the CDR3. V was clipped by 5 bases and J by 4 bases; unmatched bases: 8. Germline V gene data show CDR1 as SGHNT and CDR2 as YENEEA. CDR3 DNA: TGTGCCAGCAGCCTTCGTAGCGGGAGGGCCTCAGATACGCAGTATTTT. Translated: CASSLRSGRASDTQYF. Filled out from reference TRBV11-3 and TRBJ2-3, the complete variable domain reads EAGVVQSPRYKIIEKKQPVAFWCNPISGHNTLYWYLQNLGQGPELLIRYENEEAVDDSQLPKDRFSAERLKGVDSTLKIQPAELGDSAVYLCASSLRSGRASDTQYFGPGTRLTVL.

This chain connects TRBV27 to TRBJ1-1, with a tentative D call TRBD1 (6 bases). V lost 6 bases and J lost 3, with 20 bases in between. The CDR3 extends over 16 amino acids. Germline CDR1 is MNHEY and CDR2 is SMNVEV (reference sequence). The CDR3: CASRKGGSRGDTEAFF. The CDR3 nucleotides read TGTGCCAGCAGGAAGGGGGGCAGCCGAGGGGACACTGAAGCTTTCTTT.

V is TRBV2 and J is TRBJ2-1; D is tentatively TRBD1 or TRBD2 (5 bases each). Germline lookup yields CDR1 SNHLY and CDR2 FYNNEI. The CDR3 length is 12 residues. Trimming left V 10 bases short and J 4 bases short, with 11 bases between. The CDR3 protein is CATRDQYNEQFF. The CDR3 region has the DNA TGTGCCACCCGGGACCAATACAATGAGCAGTTCTTC. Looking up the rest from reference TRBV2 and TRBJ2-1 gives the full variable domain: EPEVTQTPSHQVTQMGQEVILRCVPISNHLYFYWYRQILGQKVEFLVSFYNNEISEKSEIFDDQFSVERPDGSNFTLKIRSTKLEDSAMYFCATRDQYNEQFFGPGTRLTVL.

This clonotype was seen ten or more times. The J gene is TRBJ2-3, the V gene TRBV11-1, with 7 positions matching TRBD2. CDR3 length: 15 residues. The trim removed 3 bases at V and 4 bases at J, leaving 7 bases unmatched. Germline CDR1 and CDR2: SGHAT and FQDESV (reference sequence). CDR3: CASSFGGSNADTQYF. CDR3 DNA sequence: TGTGCCAGCAGCTTTGGCGGGAGTAACGCAGATACGCAGTATTTT.

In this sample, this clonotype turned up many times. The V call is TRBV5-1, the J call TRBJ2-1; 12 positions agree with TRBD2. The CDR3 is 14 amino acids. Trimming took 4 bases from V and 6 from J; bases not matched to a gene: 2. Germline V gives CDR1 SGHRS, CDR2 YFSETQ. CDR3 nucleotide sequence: TGCGCCAGCAGCGTGACTAGCGGGAGCAATGAGCAGTTCTTC. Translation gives CASSVTSGSNEQFF.